Given below is one T cell receptor beta chain in context. Germline V gene sequence: CDR1 SNHLY, CDR2 FYNNEI. Germline trimming cut 8 bases from V and 5 bases from J; bases unmatched to any gene: 3. The CDR3 spans 12 residues. These data originate in a study of control samples from healthy donors and cancer patients. Profiled with immunoSEQ multiplex PCR; TCRdb holds only in-frame clones, not every one. Among 89,000 or so clones, 80% to 90% were seen once, and the ten largest hold around 20%. The receptor's source is a man aged 45-65 years in good health. Sequencing was done on a sample of blood. The V and J genes are TRBV2 and TRBJ2-1; 7 nucleotides align to TRBD2. The CDR3 sequence is CASGGVNNEQFF. CDR3 DNA sequence: TGTGCCAGCGGGGGGGTAAACAATGAGCAGTTCTTC.